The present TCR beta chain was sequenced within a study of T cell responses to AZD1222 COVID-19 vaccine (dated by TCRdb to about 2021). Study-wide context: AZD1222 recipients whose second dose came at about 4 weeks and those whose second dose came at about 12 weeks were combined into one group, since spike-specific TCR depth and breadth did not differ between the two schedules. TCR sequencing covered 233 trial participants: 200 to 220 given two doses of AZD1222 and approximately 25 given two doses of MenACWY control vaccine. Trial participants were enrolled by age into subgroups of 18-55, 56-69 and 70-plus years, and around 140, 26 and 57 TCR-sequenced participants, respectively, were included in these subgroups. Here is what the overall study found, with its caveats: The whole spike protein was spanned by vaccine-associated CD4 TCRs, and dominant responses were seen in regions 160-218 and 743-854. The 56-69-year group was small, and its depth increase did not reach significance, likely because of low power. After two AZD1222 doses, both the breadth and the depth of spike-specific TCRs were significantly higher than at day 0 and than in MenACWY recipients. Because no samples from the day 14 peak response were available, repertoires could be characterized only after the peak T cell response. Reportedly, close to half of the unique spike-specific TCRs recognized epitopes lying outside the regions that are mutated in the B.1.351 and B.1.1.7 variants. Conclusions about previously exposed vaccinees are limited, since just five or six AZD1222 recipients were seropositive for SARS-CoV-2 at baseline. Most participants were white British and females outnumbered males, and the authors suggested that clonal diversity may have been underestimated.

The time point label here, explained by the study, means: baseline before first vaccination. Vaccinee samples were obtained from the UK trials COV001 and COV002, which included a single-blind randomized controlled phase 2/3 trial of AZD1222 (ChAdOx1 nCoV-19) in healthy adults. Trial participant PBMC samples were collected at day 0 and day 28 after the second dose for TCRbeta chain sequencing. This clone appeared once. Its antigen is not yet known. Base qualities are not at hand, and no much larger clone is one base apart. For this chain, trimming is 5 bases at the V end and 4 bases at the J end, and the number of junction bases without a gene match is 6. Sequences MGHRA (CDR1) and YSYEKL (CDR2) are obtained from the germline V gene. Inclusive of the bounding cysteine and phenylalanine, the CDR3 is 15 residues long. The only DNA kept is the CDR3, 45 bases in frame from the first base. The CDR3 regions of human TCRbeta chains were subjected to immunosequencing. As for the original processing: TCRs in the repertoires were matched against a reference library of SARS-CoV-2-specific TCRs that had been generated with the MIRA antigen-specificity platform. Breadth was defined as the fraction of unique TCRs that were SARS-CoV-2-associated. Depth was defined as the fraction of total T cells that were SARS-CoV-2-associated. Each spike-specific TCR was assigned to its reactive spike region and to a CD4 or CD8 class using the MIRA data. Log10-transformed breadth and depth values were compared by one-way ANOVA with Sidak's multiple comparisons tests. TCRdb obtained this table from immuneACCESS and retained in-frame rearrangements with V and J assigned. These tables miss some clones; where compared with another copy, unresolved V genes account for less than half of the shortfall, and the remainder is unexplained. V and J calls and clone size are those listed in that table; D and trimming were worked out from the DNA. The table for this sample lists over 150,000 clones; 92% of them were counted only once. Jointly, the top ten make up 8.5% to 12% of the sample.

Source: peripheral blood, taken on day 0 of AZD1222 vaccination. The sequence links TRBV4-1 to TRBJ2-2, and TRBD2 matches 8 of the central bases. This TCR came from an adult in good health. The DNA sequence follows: TGCGCCAGCAGCTCCTCGGGGGGGCCCACCGGGGAGCTGTTTTTT. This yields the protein CASSSSGGPTGELFF.